The clone carrying this TCR beta chain appeared a few times. Its cognate antigen is unknown. TCRdb's table, derived via immunoSEQ multiplex PCR, lists solely in-frame clones and lacks some. The data contain hundreds of thousands of clones, around 66% of them singletons. These data originate in a study of cytotoxic CD8 clonotypes in ibrutinib-treated CLL. Study-wide background: For this cohort, patients were about a dozen relapsed/refractory and some 15 treatment-naive, while 17 to 18 were IGHV unmutated. Study-level results: Clonality (at baseline) was higher than in age-matched healthy donors and tracked circulating CD8+ T-cell counts.

J gave up 0 bases and V 4 bases, and 6 bases lay outside the gene matches. Per the germline V gene, CDR1 is SGHVS and CDR2 is FNYEAQ. CDR3 size: 16 residues. The rearrangement uses TRBV7-6 and TRBJ2-1; TRBD1 aligns across 7 bases. The sequence came from a human donor with chronic lymphocytic leukemia. Sequencing was performed on PBMCs, taken after 36 months of ibrutinib treatment. The CDR3 bases are TGTGCCAGCAGCTACTACAGGGGTAGCTCCTACAATGAGCAGTTCTTC. Protein sequence: CASSYYRGSSYNEQFF.